One and the same sample provided the 15 T cell receptor beta chains below, sequenced in a study of blood T cell repertoires in COVID-19. Produced via immunoSEQ multiplex PCR; TCRdb's table is partial and in-frame only. Of hundreds of thousands of clones listed, about nine tenths are singletons. Sequences were obtained from PBMCs or T cells enriched from blood (not recorded which). These receptor sequences come from a man between 60 and 75 years old who had recovered from COVID-19.

The V and J genes are TRBV4-1 and TRBJ2-7; tentative D call: TRBD2 (6 bases). Trimming removed 4 bases at V and 3 bases at J, with 22 bases between. From germline, CDR1 is MGHRA and CDR2 YSYEKL. The CDR3 loop spans 17 amino acids. CDR3 DNA: TGCGCCAGCAGCCCTGTGAAGACTAGTGTTTTTTACTACGAGCAGTACTTC. Residues: CASSPVKTSVFYYEQYF.

CDR3: CASSRSTGRNGELFF. The CDR3 DNA follows: TGTGCCAGCAGCAGGTCGACAGGGAGAAACGGGGAGCTGTTTTTT. The chain joins TRBV5-4 to TRBJ2-2, with TRBD1 matching 7 bases. Unmatched junction bases numbered 10, after V lost 4 bases and J lost 7 bases. There are 15 residues in the CDR3. From germline, CDR1 is SGHNT and CDR2 YYREEE (reference sequence).

The rearrangement joins TRBV2 to TRBJ1-2; D is possibly TRBD1 (6 bases). The CDR3 is 12 amino acids. In germline, CDR1 is SNHLY, CDR2 FYNNEI. In nucleotides, the CDR3 is TGTGCAGGAAGTCAGGGGAACTATGGCTACACCTTC. Amino acids: CAGSQGNYGYTF.

The V call is TRBV28, the J call TRBJ2-2; 10 bases are a match to TRBD2. There are 13 residues in the CDR3. CDR1 and CDR2 from the germline V gene are MDHEN and SYDVKM. J gave up 8 bases and V 7 bases, and 4 bases lay outside the gene matches. CDR3 sequence reads: CASTSGSKGELFF. The CDR3 coding sequence is TGTGCCAGCACTAGCGGGAGTAAGGGGGAGCTGTTTTTT.

This chain links TRBV5-1 with TRBJ2-7, with 7 bases matching TRBD2. The V segment lost 0 bases and the J segment 4 bases; nucleotides outside the gene matches: 7. This CDR3 region has 15 residues. Germline loops: CDR1 SGHRS, CDR2 YFSETQ. The CDR3 protein is CASSLDASGFYEQYF. DNA of the CDR3: TGCGCCAGCAGCTTGGATGCTAGCGGCTTTTACGAGCAGTACTTC.

The chain is built from TRBV19 and TRBJ1-2; D is uncertain. In germline, CDR1 is LNHDA, CDR2 SQIVND (reference sequence). The CDR3 runs 14 residues. The V end lost 10 bases, the J end lost 0 bases, and 15 bases lay between the germline ends. The CDR3 loop is CATLPRAPNYGYTF. CDR3 sequence (DNA): TGTGCCACCCTCCCGAGGGCACCTAACTATGGCTACACCTTC.

Note on this clone: The sample contains more than one DNA sequence encoding this CDR3. The V gene is TRBV29-1, the J gene TRBJ1-1; TRBD1 might be the D (5 bases). The CDR3 covers 11 residues. Germline loops: CDR1 SQVTM, CDR2 ANQGSEA. Trimming cost V 4 bases and J 4 bases, with 7 bases left between them. The CDR3 DNA sequence: TGCAGCGTTGGGGGGGGCACTGAAGCTTTCTTT. This gives the protein CSVGGGTEAFF.

V and J are TRBV19 and TRBJ2-7, with 10 bases lining up with TRBD2. The J segment lost 4 bases and the V segment lost 5 bases, leaving 8 bases of the junction unmatched. CDR1 is LNHDA and CDR2 is SQIVND in the germline V gene (reference sequence). This CDR3 comprises 15 residues. The CDR3 DNA reads TGTGCCAGTAGTGATGCTAGCGGGAGACGGTACGAGCAGTACTTC. It codes for CASSDASGRRYEQYF.

This clone appeared a few times. V gene TRBV18 combines with J gene TRBJ1-2; 11 nucleotides match TRBD1. The germline V gene has CDR1 KGHSH and CDR2 LQKENI. The J segment lost 7 bases and the V segment lost 4 bases, leaving 11 bases of the junction unmatched. The CDR3 covers 16 residues. The CDR3 here is CASSLGTGGRVLGYTF. The CDR3 DNA follows: TGTGCCAGCTCACTCGGGACAGGGGGAAGGGTGCTTGGCTACACCTTC.

The rearrangement joins TRBV10-1 to TRBJ1-4; D gene ambiguous. The CDR3 totals 15 residues. V shed 0 bases and J shed 8 bases, with 13 bases lying between them. Germline CDR1 WNHNN, CDR2 SYGVQD (reference sequence). CDR3 amino acids: CASSESKGSGEKLFF. In DNA form, the CDR3 reads TGCGCCAGCAGTGAGTCCAAGGGATCGGGGGAAAAACTGTTTTTT.

This clone appeared a few times. This sequence joins TRBV6-5 and TRBJ2-1, with 8 positions matching TRBD2. With V trimmed by 4 bases and J by 8 bases, 10 bases remained unmatched. CDR3 size: 15 residues. In germline, CDR1 is MNHEY, CDR2 SVGAGI. In DNA, the CDR3 is TGTGCCAGCAGTTCCGGGACTAGGGGGTACGATGAGCAGTTCTTC. Translated: CASSSGTRGYDEQFF.

The V call is TRBV4-2, the J call TRBJ1-4; 7 nucleotides align to TRBD1. Germline V gene sequence: CDR1 LGHNA, CDR2 YNFKEQ. After removal of 0 bases from V and 8 bases from J, the junction contained 6 bases not matched to a gene. This CDR3 comprises 15 residues. The CDR3 region is CASSQEGGQEEKLFF. Written as DNA, the CDR3 is TGTGCCAGCAGCCAAGAAGGTGGACAGGAAGAAAAACTGTTTTTT.

This clone was observed a single time. The gene calls are TRBV5-4 and TRBJ2-1; unclear D gene. The ends were cut back, 0 bases at V and 0 bases at J, with 7 bases in the middle. Per germline, CDR1 SGHNT and CDR2 YYREEE (reference sequence). The CDR3 is made up of 15 amino acids. The CDR3 sequence is CASSLDRSSYNEQFF. The CDR3 DNA reads as TGTGCCAGCAGCTTGGACAGAAGCTCCTACAATGAGCAGTTCTTC.

Here the CDR3 DNA reads TGTGCCAGCAGTTCTTACCGGGACTACTACGAGCAGTACTTC. Translation: CASSSYRDYYEQYF. The gene calls are TRBV27 and TRBJ2-7, with 7 bases matching TRBD2. V trimming: 4 bases; J trimming: 3 bases; junction bases outside the gene matches: 6. Germline lookup yields CDR1 MNHEY and CDR2 SMNVEV (reference sequence). This CDR3 spans 14 amino acids.

A single count supports this clone. The chain recombines TRBV7-2 with TRBJ2-1; 12 bases align to TRBD2. Germline CDR1 reads SGHTA; CDR2 reads FQGNSA. V gave up 6 bases and J gave up 2 bases; unmatched junction bases: 5. The CDR3 sequence is 16 residues long. The CDR3 is CASSYRLAGAYNEQFF. In nucleotides, the CDR3 is TGTGCCAGCAGTTACCGACTAGCGGGAGCCTACAATGAGCAGTTCTTC.